The source of this TCR beta chain is a study of OX40 agonist ivuxolimab in advanced cancers. Libraries were prepared by immunoSEQ multiplex PCR; TCRdb keeps only in-frame clonotypes and omits some of them. The sample holds tens of thousands of clones, 88% seen once. Blood sampling took place at baseline, cycle 4 day 1, and cycle 7 day 1. Germline-derived CDR1 and CDR2 are SGHAT and FQNNGV. The CDR3 is 13 residues long. V trimming: 4 bases; J trimming: 7 bases; junction bases outside the gene matches: 4. The source material was CD4+ or CD8+ T cells sorted from blood, sampled in a trial of the OX40 agonist ivuxolimab. The sequence came from an adult with an advanced solid tumor such as melanoma, head and neck, liver or kidney cancer. The rearrangement uses TRBV11-2 and TRBJ1-1, with 9 bases aligning to TRBD1. As DNA, the CDR3 is TGTGCCAGCAGCTCGGACAGGGGCGGTGAAGCTTTCTTT. Translating it yields CASSSDRGGEAFF.